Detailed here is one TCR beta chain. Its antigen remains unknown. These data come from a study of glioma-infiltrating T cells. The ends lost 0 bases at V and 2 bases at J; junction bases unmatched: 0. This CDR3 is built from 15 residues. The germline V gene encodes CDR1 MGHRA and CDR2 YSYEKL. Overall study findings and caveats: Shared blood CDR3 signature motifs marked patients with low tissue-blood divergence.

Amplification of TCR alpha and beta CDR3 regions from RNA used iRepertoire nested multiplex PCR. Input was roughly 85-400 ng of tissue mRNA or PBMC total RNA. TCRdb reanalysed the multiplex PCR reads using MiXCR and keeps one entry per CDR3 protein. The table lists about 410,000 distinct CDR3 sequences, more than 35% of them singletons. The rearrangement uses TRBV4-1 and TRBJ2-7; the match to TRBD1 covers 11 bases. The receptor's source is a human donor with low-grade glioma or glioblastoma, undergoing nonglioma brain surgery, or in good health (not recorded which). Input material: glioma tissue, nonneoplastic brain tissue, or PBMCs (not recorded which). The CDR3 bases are TGCGCCAGCAGCCAAGAGGGACAGGGGGCCTACGAGCAGTACTTC. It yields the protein CASSQEGQGAYEQYF.